A selection of T cell receptor beta chains follows, all from one sample in a study of ipilimumab plus nivolumab after autologous stem cell transplantation. Clones were sequenced by immunoSEQ multiplex PCR, and TCRdb holds only the in-frame ones, with some missing. There are around 20,000 clones in the sample; under 75% occur only once, and 20% to 25% lies in the top ten. The sample in question was PBMCs, obtained in a trial of ipilimumab plus nivolumab as post-transplant consolidation. The receptors stem from a male donor with diffuse large B-cell lymphoma. CDR3s include the opening cysteine and the closing phenylalanine or tryptophan. The D gene is left open where the match is weak. Size is stated for part of the rows, as once, few or many counts, or as a class when the clone is expanded.

CDR3: CASIGGGLLPSYNEQFF; DNA: TGTGCCAGCATCGGGGGAGGCCTCCTTCCCTCCTACAATGAGCAGTTCTTC; V: TRBV7-2; size: .; J: TRBJ2-1; D: .
CDR3: CAIRLGTATEAFF; DNA: TGTGCCATCAGACTAGGGACGGCCACTGAAGCTTTCTTT; V: TRBV10-3; size: .; J: TRBJ1-1; D: .
CDR3: CASSIDMGHNTGELFF; DNA: TGTGCCAGTAGTATAGATATGGGACACAACACCGGGGAGCTGTTTTTT; V: TRBV19; size: .; J: TRBJ2-2; D: .
CDR3: CASSVRPRLGNEQFF; DNA: TGTGCCAGCAGCGTGCGACCTCGCCTTGGGAATGAGCAGTTCTTC; V: TRBV7-8; size: .; J: TRBJ2-1; D: .
CDR3: CASSLALVIYNEQFF; DNA: TGTGCCAGCAGCTTAGCTTTAGTTATCTACAATGAGCAGTTCTTC; V: TRBV7-8; size: .; J: TRBJ2-1; D: .
CDR3: CASARTGGLGNEQFF; DNA: TGTGCCAGCGCCAGGACAGGGGGCCTTGGGAATGAGCAGTTCTTC; V: TRBV25-1; size: medium-sized; J: TRBJ2-1; D: TRBD1
CDR3: CASRGRGVNQPQHF; DNA: TGTGCCAGCAGGGGACGGGGGGTGAATCAGCCCCAGCATTTT; V: TRBV6-5; size: .; J: TRBJ1-5; D: .
CDR3: CASSAQGAFGTEAFF; DNA: TGTGCCAGTAGTGCCCAGGGGGCGTTCGGCACTGAAGCTTTCTTT; V: TRBV19; size: .; J: TRBJ1-1; D: TRBD1
CDR3: CASSLDKRETGELFF; DNA: TGTGCCAGCAGCTTGGACAAGCGGGAAACCGGGGAGCTGTTTTTT; V: TRBV5-6; size: .; J: TRBJ2-2; D: TRBD2
CDR3: CSVSVSTNPLYGYTF; DNA: TGCAGCGTTTCCGTCAGCACCAATCCCCTTTATGGCTACACCTTC; V: TRBV29-1; size: .; J: TRBJ1-2; D: .
CDR3: CASSFRQVETGANVLTF; DNA: TGTGCCAGCAGCTTCAGGCAGGTCGAAACCGGGGCCAACGTCCTGACTTTC; V: TRBV5-5; size: .; J: TRBJ2-6; D: .
CDR3: CASSKRGTGVNEQFF; DNA: TGTGCCAGCTCGAAACGCGGGACAGGGGTCAATGAGCAGTTCTTC; V: TRBV27; size: .; J: TRBJ2-1; D: TRBD1
CDR3: CASSVNEQFF; DNA: TGTGCCAGCAGTGTCAATGAGCAGTTCTTC; V: TRBV6-4; size: once; J: TRBJ2-1; D: .
CDR3: CASSSSPKGEKLFF; DNA: TGCGCCAGCAGCTCCTCGCCCAAGGGCGAAAAACTGTTTTTT; V: TRBV5-1; size: .; J: TRBJ1-4; D: .
CDR3: CATSRVNGEAFF; DNA: TGTGCCACCAGCAGAGTAAACGGAGAAGCTTTCTTT; V: TRBV15; size: .; J: TRBJ1-1; D: .
CDR3: CASRDRGGKSSYNEQFF; DNA: TGCGCCAGCAGAGACAGGGGCGGTAAGTCCTCCTACAATGAGCAGTTCTTC; V: TRBV4-1; size: .; J: TRBJ2-1; D: TRBD1
CDR3: CASSLIDRANTEAFF; DNA: TGTGCCAGCAGCTTGATCGACAGGGCGAACACTGAAGCTTTCTTT; V: TRBV5-4; size: once; J: TRBJ1-1; D: TRBD1
CDR3: CASSLATAGGYNEQFF; DNA: TGTGCCAGCAGCTTGGCCACGGCGGGAGGCTACAATGAGCAGTTCTTC; V: TRBV5-5; size: .; J: TRBJ2-1; D: TRBD2
CDR3: CASSVSPRQPQHF; DNA: TGTGCCAGCAGCGTATCTCCCCGGCAGCCCCAGCATTTT; V: TRBV14; size: many; J: TRBJ1-5; D: .
CDR3: CASSLASGNYNEQFF; DNA: TGTGCCAGCAGCTTGGCGTCCGGGAACTACAATGAGCAGTTCTTC; V: TRBV5-5; size: .; J: TRBJ2-1; D: .
CDR3: CASTPGGGRSYNEQFF; DNA: TGTGCCAGCACCCCGGGGGGCGGCAGGTCCTACAATGAGCAGTTCTTC; V: TRBV28; size: .; J: TRBJ2-1; D: .
CDR3: CASEERVLGEQFF; DNA: TGTGCTAGTGAAGAGCGGGTCCTCGGAGAGCAGTTCTTC; V: TRBV12-5; size: once; J: TRBJ2-1; D: .